These 27 T cell receptor beta chains originate from one sample sequenced in a study of human T cells and chemical hapten exposure. Indicated time point: pre-sensitization, week 0. Treatment meaning: therapeutic diphenylcyclopropenone sensitization with weekly scalp DPC. TCRdb reanalysed the RACE reads using MiXCR and keeps one entry per CDR3 protein. The data hold 99,000 or so distinct CDR3 sequences, with 9.5% to 14% observed a single time. The sample was whole blood, taken in connection with sensitization to the hapten diphenylcyclopropenone (DPC). The receptors shown here come from a woman in her fifties or sixties with alopecia areata. Some clones in this sample may be carry-over from other donors' samples.

This clonotype was observed at least ten times. The chain combines TRBV19 with TRBJ2-1; D is unresolved. V gave up 5 bases and J gave up 8 bases, with 7 bases separating them. There are 11 residues in the CDR3. CDR1 is LNHDA, CDR2 SQIVND, per germline (reference sequence). CDR3 protein: CASSLTDEQFF. CDR3 in DNA: TGTGCCAGTAGTTTAACCGATGAGCAGTTCTTC.

This clonotype was seen at least ten times. The chain is built from TRBV30 and TRBJ2-1; 7 bases align to TRBD1. Germline V gene sequence: CDR1 GTSNPN, CDR2 SVGIG (reference sequence). V shed 0 bases, J shed 2 bases, and the junction held 13 bases outside the gene matches. The CDR3 extends over 18 amino acids. The CDR3 is CAWSVRFDRVGAYNEQFF. The CDR3 bases are TGTGCCTGGAGTGTACGTTTCGACAGGGTTGGGGCCTACAATGAGCAGTTCTTC.

This clonotype was counted many times. The chain joins TRBV5-1 to TRBJ1-4; TRBD1 matches at 8 bases. Germline V CDR1 and CDR2: SGHRS, YFSETQ. V gave up 4 bases and J gave up 8 bases; unmatched junction bases: 4. The CDR3 sequence is 13 residues long. CDR3 protein: CASSPGQGEKLFF. As DNA, the CDR3 is TGCGCCAGCAGCCCCGGACAGGGAGAAAAACTGTTTTTT.

This clonotype turned up a few times. The J gene is TRBJ2-1, the V gene TRBV5-1; D assignment may be TRBD1 or TRBD2 (6 bases each). Germline CDR1 and CDR2: SGHRS and YFSETQ. The CDR3 is 13 amino acids. V lost 6 bases, J lost 3 bases, and 10 bases lay in between. CDR3 in amino acids: CASTRGDYNEQFF. CDR3 sequence (DNA): TGCGCCAGCACGAGGGGGGACTACAATGAGCAGTTCTTC.

This clonotype has a handful of counts. The genes are TRBV11-2 and TRBJ2-7; TRBD1 aligns across 8 bases. The CDR3 loop spans 14 amino acids. Per the germline V gene, CDR1 is SGHAT and CDR2 is FQNNGV. With V trimmed by 0 bases and J by 3 bases, 1 base remained unmatched. The CDR3 nucleotides are TGTGCCAGCAGCTTAGACAGGGGGCACTACGAGCAGTACTTC. Translated, it gives CASSLDRGHYEQYF.

CDR3 in DNA: TGCAGTGCTAGGCTACGGGACAGGGACACTGAAGCTTTCTTT. This gives the protein CSARLRDRDTEAFF. This chain links TRBV20-1 with TRBJ1-1; 9 nucleotides match TRBD1. After removal of 3 bases from V and 3 bases from J, the junction contained 5 bases not matched to a gene. There are 14 residues in the CDR3. Looked up from germline, CDR1 is DFQATT and CDR2 is SNEGSKA (reference sequence).

This clonotype has a count of ten or more. The chain's CDR3 is CASSQDTLYSYEQYF. DNA for the CDR3: TGTGCCAGCAGCCAAGACACTCTATACTCCTACGAGCAGTACTTC. V and J are TRBV4-2 and TRBJ2-7; D is uncertain. Germline CDR1 is LGHNA and CDR2 is YNFKEQ. This CDR3 has 15 amino acids. Trimming pared 0 bases from V and 0 bases from J, leaving 9 bases between.

This clonotype was counted at least ten times. The chain carries TRBV7-3 and TRBJ2-1, with D possibly TRBD2 on 6 matching bases. The CDR3 sequence is 15 residues long. The V gene lost 4 bases and the J gene lost 6 bases, with 16 bases spanning the gap. The V gene's germline CDR1 is SGHTA and CDR2 FQGTGA. This chain's CDR3 is CASSYAGLPPNEQFF. The CDR3 DNA sequence: TGTGCCAGCAGCTATGCGGGGCTACCCCCCAATGAGCAGTTCTTC.

This clonotype appeared a few times. This sequence joins TRBV20-1 and TRBJ1-5, with 7 bases fitting TRBD1. This CDR3 contains 14 residues. Germline V gene lookup returns CDR1 DFQATT and CDR2 SNEGSKA (reference sequence). Trimming at V came to 2 bases and at J to 6 bases, leaving 7 bases not matched to a gene. The CDR3 sequence: CSARTNRGRQPQHF. CDR3 bases: TGCAGTGCTAGAACCAACAGGGGCCGTCAGCCCCAGCATTTT.

The CDR3 is CASSLAVEGLTSGNTIYF. CDR3 bases: TGTGCCAGCAGCTTAGCGGTGGAGGGCCTTACCTCTGGAAACACCATATATTTT. V is TRBV7-6 and J is TRBJ1-3; D not resolved. Between the trimmed V and J ends, which lost 0 bases and 0 bases, there was a span of 15 bases. CDR1 and CDR2 from the germline V gene are SGHVS and FNYEAQ. This CDR3 comprises 18 residues.

This chain joins TRBV20-1 and TRBJ2-7; maybe TRBD1 (5 bases). The CDR3 has 13 residues. Germline CDR1 is DFQATT and CDR2 is SNEGSKA (reference sequence). Trimming stripped 3 bases from V and 5 bases from J, with 14 bases between. CDR3 amino acids: CSARQGNYHEQYF. The CDR3 coding sequence is TGCAGTGCTAGGCAGGGTAATTACCACGAGCAGTACTTC.

This clonotype has ten or more counts. V usage is TRBV7-9 and J usage is TRBJ2-5, with D possibly TRBD1 on 5 matching bases. The CDR3 totals 14 residues. Germline V lookup: CDR1 SEHNR, CDR2 FQNEAQ (reference sequence). V dropped 5 bases and J dropped 0 bases, with 10 bases sitting between them. The chain's CDR3 is CASSERQYQETQYF. In DNA, the CDR3 is TGTGCCAGCAGCGAAAGACAGTACCAAGAGACCCAGTACTTC.

This clonotype was found a few times. The rearrangement joins TRBV15 to TRBJ2-7; D perhaps matches TRBD2 (6 bases). Germline values: CDR1 LNHNV, CDR2 YYDKDF (reference sequence). This CDR3 spans 16 amino acids. The V gene lost 0 bases and the J gene lost 3 bases, with 15 bases spanning the gap. CDR3 sequence reads: CATSRDRSQDYYEQYF. CDR3 nucleotides: TGTGCCACCAGCAGAGATCGTTCCCAGGACTACTACGAGCAGTACTTC.

This clonotype was picked up many times. This sequence joins TRBV5-1 and TRBJ2-7; TRBD1 is a possible D gene (5 bases). From germline, CDR1 is SGHRS and CDR2 YFSETQ. The CDR3 spans 20 residues. V was shortened by 3 bases and J by 2 bases, with 30 bases between the two germline ends. The CDR3 spells CASSSLTPLRTLKGTYEQYF. In DNA form, the CDR3 reads TGCGCCAGCAGCTCTCTTACCCCCCTCAGGACCCTCAAGGGGACCTACGAGCAGTACTTC.

This clonotype was seen ten or more times. This chain uses TRBV5-1 with TRBJ1-6; 10 positions agree with TRBD1. The germline V gene encodes CDR1 SGHRS and CDR2 YFSETQ. V trimming: 7 bases; J trimming: 10 bases; junction bases outside the gene matches: 17. The CDR3 runs 17 residues. The CDR3 protein is CASSDYQLRDRGSPLHF. As DNA, the CDR3 is TGCGCCAGCTCTGACTACCAGCTCCGGGACAGGGGATCACCCCTCCACTTT.

This clonotype was found a few times. V usage is TRBV13 and J usage is TRBJ2-3; 7 nucleotides align to TRBD1. The CDR3 sequence is 16 residues long. Germline V CDR1 and CDR2: PRHDT, FYEKMQ (reference sequence). V lost 4 bases, J lost 3 bases, and 10 bases stayed unmatched. The DNA for the CDR3 is TGTGCCAGCAGCTCGTTACAGGGGAAGAGAACAGATACGCAGTATTTT. Protein product: CASSSLQGKRTDTQYF.

This clonotype was recorded a few times. This chain joins TRBV10-3 and TRBJ2-5; 10 nucleotides line up with TRBD1. Germline trimming cut 8 bases from V and 3 bases from J; bases unmatched to any gene: 9. The CDR3 totals 15 residues. Germline V gene sequence: CDR1 ENHRY, CDR2 SYGVKD. CDR3 DNA: TGTGCCATCGGTCGATCAGGGACAGGGGAAGAGACCCAGTACTTC. Encoded protein: CAIGRSGTGEETQYF.

The rearrangement links TRBV7-9 to TRBJ2-1; 12 bases map to TRBD2. Trimming at V came to 5 bases and at J to 8 bases, leaving 7 bases not matched to a gene. Germline loops: CDR1 SEHNR, CDR2 FQNEAQ (reference sequence). CDR3 length equals 15 residues. This CDR3 is CASSRPGLAGDEQFF. DNA of the CDR3: TGTGCCAGCAGCCGACCGGGACTAGCGGGCGATGAGCAGTTCTTC.

This sequence joins TRBV27 and TRBJ2-7; D may be TRBD2 (6 bases). CDR1 is MNHEY, CDR2 SMNVEV, per germline (reference sequence). V was clipped by 5 bases and J by 0 bases, with 11 bases between them. The CDR3 consists of 14 residues. The DNA for the CDR3 is TGTGCCAGCAGTGCCGGGGGAAGCTCCTACGAGCAGTACTTC. Translation gives CASSAGGSSYEQYF.

This clonotype was picked up many times. The gene calls are TRBV4-1 and TRBJ2-3; 9 bases line up with TRBD2. Losses at the gene ends were 1 base for V and 2 bases for J; bases not matched to a gene: 7. CDR1 and CDR2 (germline): MGHRA, YSYEKL. This CDR3 has 17 amino acids. CDR3 in DNA: TGCGCCAGCAGCCAAGGGAATAGCGGGGGAACCACAGATACGCAGTATTTT. It encodes CASSQGNSGGTTDTQYF.

In this sample, this clonotype turned up a few times. This CDR3 reads CASSVDRVYEQYF. In DNA, the CDR3 is TGTGCCAGCTCAGTGGACAGGGTCTACGAGCAGTACTTC. The genes are TRBV18 and TRBJ2-7; 8 bases are shared with TRBD1. This CDR3 region has 13 residues. V shed 5 bases, J shed 3 bases, and the junction held 3 bases outside the gene matches. CDR1 is KGHSH, CDR2 LQKENI, per germline.

This clonotype was detected only a few times. As DNA, the CDR3 is TGCAGTGCCTCCTGGCAGGGGAGGTCACCCCTCCACTTT. Translated: CSASWQGRSPLHF. The J gene is TRBJ1-6, the V gene TRBV20-1, with D maybe TRBD1 (6 bases). This CDR3 comprises 13 residues. Trimming cost V 6 bases and J 10 bases, with 16 bases left between them. Per germline, CDR1 DFQATT and CDR2 SNEGSKA (reference sequence).

The sample holds many counts of this clonotype. The chain combines TRBV7-2 with TRBJ2-2; no clear D. The CDR3 runs 15 residues. The ends were cut back, 3 bases at V and 1 base at J, with 9 bases in the middle. Germline V gives CDR1 SGHTA, CDR2 FQGNSA. The CDR3: CASSFGAGNTGELFF. CDR3 in DNA: TGTGCCAGCAGCTTTGGTGCAGGGAACACCGGGGAGCTGTTTTTT.

This clonotype has ten or more counts. The gene calls are TRBV10-1 and TRBJ1-1, with no clear D. V was shortened by 6 bases and J by 1 base, with 9 bases between the two germline ends. The length of the CDR3 is 13 residues. Germline CDR1 WNHNN, CDR2 SYGVQD (reference sequence). Here the CDR3 reads CASSAVRNTEAFF. DNA of the CDR3: TGCGCCAGCAGCGCGGTCCGGAACACTGAAGCTTTCTTT.

J is TRBJ2-3 and V is TRBV29-1; 8 bases fit TRBD2. Germline V lookup: CDR1 SQVTM, CDR2 ANQGSEA. The CDR3 is made up of 16 amino acids. V gave up 1 base and J gave up 4 bases; unmatched junction bases: 10. CDR3 coding DNA: TGCAGCGTTGAAGGACCGGGACTAGAACCTCCAGATACGCAGTATTTT. It translates to CSVEGPGLEPPDTQYF.

J is TRBJ2-4 and V is TRBV11-2; D may be TRBD2 (6 bases). Trimming shortened V by 4 bases and J by 8 bases, and 9 bases separated the two germline ends. Germline values: CDR1 SGHAT, CDR2 FQNNGV. The CDR3 totals 12 residues. CDR3: CASSSRDHIQYF. The CDR3 nucleotides are TGTGCCAGCAGCTCGCGGGACCACATTCAGTACTTC.

This chain joins TRBV5-1 and TRBJ1-1; 8 bases map to TRBD1. The germline V gene has CDR1 SGHRS and CDR2 YFSETQ. This CDR3 region has 14 residues. V was pared by 0 bases and J by 7 bases, with 5 bases of the junction left unmatched. The chain's CDR3 is CASSLDAGGHEAFF. CDR3 DNA sequence: TGCGCCAGCAGCTTGGACGCAGGGGGCCATGAAGCTTTCTTT.